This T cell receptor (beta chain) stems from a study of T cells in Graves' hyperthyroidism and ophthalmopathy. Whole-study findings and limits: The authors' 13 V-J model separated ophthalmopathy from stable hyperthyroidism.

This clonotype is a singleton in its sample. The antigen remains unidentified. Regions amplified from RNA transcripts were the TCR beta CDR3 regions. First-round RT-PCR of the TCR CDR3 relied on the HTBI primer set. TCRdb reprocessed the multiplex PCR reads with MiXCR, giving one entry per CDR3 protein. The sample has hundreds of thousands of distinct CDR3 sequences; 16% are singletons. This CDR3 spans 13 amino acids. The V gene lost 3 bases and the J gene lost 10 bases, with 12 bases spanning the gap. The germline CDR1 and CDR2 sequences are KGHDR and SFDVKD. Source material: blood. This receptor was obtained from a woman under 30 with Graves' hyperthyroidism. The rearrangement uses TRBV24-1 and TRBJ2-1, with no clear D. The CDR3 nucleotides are TGTGCCACCAGTGATCGCGCATGGGGAGAGCAGTTCTTC. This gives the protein CATSDRAWGEQFF.